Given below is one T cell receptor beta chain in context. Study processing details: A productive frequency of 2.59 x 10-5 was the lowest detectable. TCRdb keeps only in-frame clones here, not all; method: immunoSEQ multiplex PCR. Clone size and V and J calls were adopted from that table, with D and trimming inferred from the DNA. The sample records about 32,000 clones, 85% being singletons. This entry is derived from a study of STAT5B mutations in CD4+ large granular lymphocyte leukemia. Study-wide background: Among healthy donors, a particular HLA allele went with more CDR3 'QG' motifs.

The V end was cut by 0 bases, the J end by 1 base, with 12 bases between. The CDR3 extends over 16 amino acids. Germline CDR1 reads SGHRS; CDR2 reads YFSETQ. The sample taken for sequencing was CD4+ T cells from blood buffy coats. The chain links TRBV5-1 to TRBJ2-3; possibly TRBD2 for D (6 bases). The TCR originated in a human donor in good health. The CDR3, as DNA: TGCGCCAGCAGCTTGGGGGACTTGGCTGGCACAGATACGCAGTATTTT. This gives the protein CASSLGDLAGTDTQYF. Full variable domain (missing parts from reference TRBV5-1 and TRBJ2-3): KAGVTQTPRYLIKTRGQQVTLSCSPISGHRSVSWYQQTPGQGLQFLFEYFSETQRNKGNFPGRFSGRQFSNSRSEMNVSTLELGDSALYLCASSLGDLAGTDTQYFGPGTRLTVL.